The source of this T cell receptor (beta chain) is a study of blood T cell repertoires in COVID-19. Study-level information: Acute and convalescent COVID-19 specimens originated in the United States, Italy and Spain. PBMCs, B-cell-depleted T cells, or T cells provided the cDNA or gDNA that made up the material.

Per the original methods: Estimation of nucleated cell counts was performed using reference gene primer amplification. The repertoire was sequenced with immunoSEQ multiplex PCR; TCRdb's copy has only in-frame clones and lacks some. V and J calls and clone size come straight from that table; D and trimming were deduced from the DNA. The sample lists approximately 250,000 clones; about nine tenths were seen once. This clone has only a few counts. Germline V CDR1 and CDR2: SGHTA, FQGNSA. This CDR3 is built from 15 residues. Trimming pared 6 bases from V and 0 bases from J, leaving 11 bases between. The sequence came from a woman aged 55-69 years who had recovered from COVID-19. The chain joins TRBV7-2 to TRBJ2-2; no clear D. The sample comprised peripheral blood. CDR3 loop: CASSKQSTNTGELFF. Written as DNA, the CDR3 is TGTGCCAGCAGTAAACAGAGCACGAACACCGGGGAGCTGTTTTTT. Full variable domain (missing parts from reference TRBV7-2 and TRBJ2-2): GAGVSQSPSNKVTEKGKDVELRCDPISGHTALYWYRQSLGQGLEFLIYFQGNSAPDKSGLPSDRFSAERTGGSVSTLTIQRTQQEDSAVYLCASSKQSTNTGELFFGEGSRLTVL.